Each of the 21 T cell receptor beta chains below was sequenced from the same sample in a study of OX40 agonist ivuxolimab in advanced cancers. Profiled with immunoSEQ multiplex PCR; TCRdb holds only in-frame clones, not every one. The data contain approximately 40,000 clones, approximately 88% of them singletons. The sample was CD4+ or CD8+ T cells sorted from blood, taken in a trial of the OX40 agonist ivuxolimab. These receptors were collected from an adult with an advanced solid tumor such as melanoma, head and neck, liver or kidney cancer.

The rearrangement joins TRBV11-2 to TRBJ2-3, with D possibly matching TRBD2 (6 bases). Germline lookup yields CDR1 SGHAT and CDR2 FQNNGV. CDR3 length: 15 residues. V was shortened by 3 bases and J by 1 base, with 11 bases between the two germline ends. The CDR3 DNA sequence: TGTGCCAGCAGCTTCAGGGCTAGCGGCACAGATACGCAGTATTTT. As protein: CASSFRASGTDTQYF.

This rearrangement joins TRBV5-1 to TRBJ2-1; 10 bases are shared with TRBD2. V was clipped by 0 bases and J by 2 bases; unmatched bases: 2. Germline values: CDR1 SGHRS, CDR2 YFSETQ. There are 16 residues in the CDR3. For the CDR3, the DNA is TGCGCCAGCAGCTTGGGACTAGCGGGCCCCTACAATGAGCAGTTCTTC. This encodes CASSLGLAGPYNEQFF.

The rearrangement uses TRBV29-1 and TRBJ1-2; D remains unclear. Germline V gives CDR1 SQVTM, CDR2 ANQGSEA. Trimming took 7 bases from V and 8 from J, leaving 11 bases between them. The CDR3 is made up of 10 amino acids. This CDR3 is CSDSARGYTF. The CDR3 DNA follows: TGCAGCGACTCCGCCCGGGGCTACACCTTC. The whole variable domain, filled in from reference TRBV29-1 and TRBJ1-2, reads SAVISQKPSRDICQRGTSLTIQCQVDSQVTMMFWYRQQPGQSLTLIATANQGSEATYESGFVIDKFPISRPNLTFSTLTVSNMSPEDSSIYLCSDSARGYTFGSGTRLTVV.

CDR3 nucleotides: TGTGCCAGCAGACTAGGGACTTACAGGGGGCCGCCAGGGAACGAGCAGTACTTC. Translation: CASRLGTYRGPPGNEQYF. The rearrangement uses TRBV11-2 and TRBJ2-7; 9 bases line up with TRBD1. The CDR3 runs to 18 residues. Germline-derived CDR1 and CDR2 are SGHAT and FQNNGV. V was pared by 6 bases and J by 5 bases, with 20 bases of the junction left unmatched.

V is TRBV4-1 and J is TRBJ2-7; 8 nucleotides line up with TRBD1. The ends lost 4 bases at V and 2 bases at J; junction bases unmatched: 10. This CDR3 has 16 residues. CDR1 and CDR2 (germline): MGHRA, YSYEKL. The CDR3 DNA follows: TGCGCCAGCAGCCTTATCGGGACAGGAACAACCTACGAGCAGTACTTC. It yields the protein CASSLIGTGTTYEQYF.

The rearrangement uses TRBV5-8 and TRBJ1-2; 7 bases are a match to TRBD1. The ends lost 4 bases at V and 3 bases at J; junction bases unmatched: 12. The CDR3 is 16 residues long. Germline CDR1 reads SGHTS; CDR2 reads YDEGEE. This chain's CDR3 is CASSTTWTGVYYGYTF. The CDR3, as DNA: TGTGCCAGCAGCACCACCTGGACAGGAGTATACTATGGCTACACCTTC.

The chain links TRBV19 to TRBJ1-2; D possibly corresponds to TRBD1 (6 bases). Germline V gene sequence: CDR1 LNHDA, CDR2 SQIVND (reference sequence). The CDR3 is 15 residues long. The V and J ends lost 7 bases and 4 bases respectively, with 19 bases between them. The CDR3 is CASIAGDDRIYGYTF. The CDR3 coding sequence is TGTGCCAGTATAGCCGGAGACGACAGGATCTATGGCTACACCTTC.

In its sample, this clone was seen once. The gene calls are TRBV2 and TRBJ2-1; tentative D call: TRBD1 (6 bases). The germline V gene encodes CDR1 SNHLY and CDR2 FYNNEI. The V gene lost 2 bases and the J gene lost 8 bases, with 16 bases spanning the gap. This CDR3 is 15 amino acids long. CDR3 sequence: CASSEWGRGADEQFF. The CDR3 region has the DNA TGTGCCAGCAGTGAATGGGGCAGGGGAGCAGATGAGCAGTTCTTC.

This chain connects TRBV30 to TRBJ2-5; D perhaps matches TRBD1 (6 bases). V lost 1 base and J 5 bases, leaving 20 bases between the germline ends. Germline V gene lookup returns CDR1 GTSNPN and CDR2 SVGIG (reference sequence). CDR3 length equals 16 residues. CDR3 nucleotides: TGTGCCTGGAGTGAATTGAGACAGGATGTGTACGAGACCCAGTACTTC. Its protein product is CAWSELRQDVYETQYF.

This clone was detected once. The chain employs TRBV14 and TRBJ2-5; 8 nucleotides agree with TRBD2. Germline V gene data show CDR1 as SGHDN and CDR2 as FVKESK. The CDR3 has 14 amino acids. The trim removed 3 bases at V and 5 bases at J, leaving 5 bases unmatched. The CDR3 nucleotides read TGTGCCAGCAGCCATAGCGGGGTCTGGGAGACCCAGTACTTC. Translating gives CASSHSGVWETQYF.

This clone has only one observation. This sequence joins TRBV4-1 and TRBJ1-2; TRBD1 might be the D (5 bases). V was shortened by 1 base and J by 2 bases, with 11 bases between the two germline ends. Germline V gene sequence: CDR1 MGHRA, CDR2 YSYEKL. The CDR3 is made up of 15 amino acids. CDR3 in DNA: TGCGCCAGCAGCCAAGGGAGGGGCGACAACTATGGCTACACCTTC. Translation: CASSQGRGDNYGYTF.

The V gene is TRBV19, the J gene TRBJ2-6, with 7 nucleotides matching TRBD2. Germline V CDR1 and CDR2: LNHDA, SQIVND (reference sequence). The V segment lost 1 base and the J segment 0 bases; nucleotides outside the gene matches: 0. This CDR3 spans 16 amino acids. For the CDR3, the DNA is TGTGCCAGTAGTATAGGCGGGAGCTCTGGGGCCAACGTCCTGACTTTC. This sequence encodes CASSIGGSSGANVLTF. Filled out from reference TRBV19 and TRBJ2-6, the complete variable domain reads DGGITQSPKYLFRKEGQNVTLSCEQNLNHDAMYWYRQDPGQGLRLIYYSQIVNDFQKGDIAEGYSVSREKKESFPLTVTSAQKNPTAFYLCASSIGGSSGANVLTFGAGSRLTVL.

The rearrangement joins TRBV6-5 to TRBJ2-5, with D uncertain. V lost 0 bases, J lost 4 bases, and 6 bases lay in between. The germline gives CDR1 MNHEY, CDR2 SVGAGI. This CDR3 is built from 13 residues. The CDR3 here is CASSYSRVETQYF. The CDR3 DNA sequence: TGTGCCAGCAGTTACTCTAGGGTAGAGACCCAGTACTTC.

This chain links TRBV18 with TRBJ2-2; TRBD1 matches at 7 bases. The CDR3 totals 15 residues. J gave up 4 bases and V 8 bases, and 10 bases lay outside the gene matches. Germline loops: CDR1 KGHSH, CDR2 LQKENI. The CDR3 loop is CASADRDMVTGELFF. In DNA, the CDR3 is TGTGCCAGCGCCGACAGGGACATGGTCACCGGGGAGCTGTTTTTT.

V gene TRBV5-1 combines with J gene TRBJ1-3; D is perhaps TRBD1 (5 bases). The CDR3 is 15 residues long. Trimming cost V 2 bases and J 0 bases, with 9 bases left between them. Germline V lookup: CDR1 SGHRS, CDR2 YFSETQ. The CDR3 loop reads CASSLEGISGNTIYF. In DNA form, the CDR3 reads TGCGCCAGCAGCTTAGAGGGGATCTCTGGAAACACCATATATTTT.

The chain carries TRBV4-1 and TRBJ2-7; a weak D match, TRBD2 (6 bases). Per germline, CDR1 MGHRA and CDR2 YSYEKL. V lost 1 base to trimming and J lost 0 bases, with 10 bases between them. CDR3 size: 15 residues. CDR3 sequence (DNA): TGCGCCAGCAGCCAAGCGTCCGGGAGCTCCTACGAGCAGTACTTC. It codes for CASSQASGSSYEQYF.

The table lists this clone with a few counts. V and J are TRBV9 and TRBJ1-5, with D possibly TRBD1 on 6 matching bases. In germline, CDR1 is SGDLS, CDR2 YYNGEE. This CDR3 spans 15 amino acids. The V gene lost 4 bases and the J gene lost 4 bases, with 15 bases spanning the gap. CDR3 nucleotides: TGTGCCAGCAGCCCCTCGACAGGAGAGAATCAGCCCCAGCATTTT. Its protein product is CASSPSTGENQPQHF.

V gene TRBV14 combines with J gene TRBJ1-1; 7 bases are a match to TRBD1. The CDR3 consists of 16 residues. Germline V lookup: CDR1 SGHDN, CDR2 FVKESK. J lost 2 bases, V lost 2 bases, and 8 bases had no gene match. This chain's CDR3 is CASSQQGEYRNTEAFF. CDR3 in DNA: TGTGCCAGCAGCCAACAGGGGGAATATAGAAACACTGAAGCTTTCTTT.

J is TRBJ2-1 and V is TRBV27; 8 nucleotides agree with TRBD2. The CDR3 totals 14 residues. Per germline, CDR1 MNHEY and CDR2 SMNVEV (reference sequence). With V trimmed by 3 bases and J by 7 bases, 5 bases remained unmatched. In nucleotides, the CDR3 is TGTGCCAGCAGTTTTCCGGGACTAGTAAATGAGCAGTTCTTC. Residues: CASSFPGLVNEQFF.

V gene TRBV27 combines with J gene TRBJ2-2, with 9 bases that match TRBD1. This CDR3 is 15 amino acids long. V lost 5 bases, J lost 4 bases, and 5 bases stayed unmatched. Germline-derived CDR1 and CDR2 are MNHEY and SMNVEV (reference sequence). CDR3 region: CASSLQGAGTGELFF. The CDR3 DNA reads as TGTGCCAGCAGTCTACAGGGGGCGGGCACCGGGGAGCTGTTTTTT.

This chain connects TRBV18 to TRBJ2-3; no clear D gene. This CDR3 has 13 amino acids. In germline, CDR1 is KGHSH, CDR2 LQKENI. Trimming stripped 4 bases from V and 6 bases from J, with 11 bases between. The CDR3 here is CASSLPPSDTQYF. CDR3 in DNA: TGTGCCAGCTCACTTCCACCCTCGGATACGCAGTATTTT. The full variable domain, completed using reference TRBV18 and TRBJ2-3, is NAGVMQNPRHLVRRRGQEARLRCSPMKGHSHVYWYRQLPEEGLKFMVYLQKENIIDESGMPKERFSAEFPKEGPSILRIQQVVRGDSAAYFCASSLPPSDTQYFGPGTRLTVL.